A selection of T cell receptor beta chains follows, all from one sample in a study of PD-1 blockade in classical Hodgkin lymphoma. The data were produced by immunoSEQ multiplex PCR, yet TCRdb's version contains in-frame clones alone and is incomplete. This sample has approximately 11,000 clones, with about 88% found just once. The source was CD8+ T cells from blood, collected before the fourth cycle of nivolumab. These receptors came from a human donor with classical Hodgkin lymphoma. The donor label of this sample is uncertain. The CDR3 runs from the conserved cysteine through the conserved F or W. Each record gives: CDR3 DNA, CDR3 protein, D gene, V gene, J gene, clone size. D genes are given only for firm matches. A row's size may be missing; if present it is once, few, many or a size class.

CDR3nt: TGTGCCAGCAGCTTTCCCCGACAGGGGGATAGCAATCAGCCCCAGCATTTT
CDR3aa: CASSFPRQGDSNQPQHF
d_gene: TRBD1
v_gene: TRBV7-2
j_gene: TRBJ1-5
abundance: .

CDR3nt: TGTGCCAGCAGCCTGGGAGGCACAGATACGCAGTATTTT
CDR3aa: CASSLGGTDTQYF
d_gene: .
v_gene: TRBV11-1
j_gene: TRBJ2-3
abundance: once

CDR3nt: TGTGCCAGCAGTTTCTCCGGGACAGGGGTGCTAGCGCCCCCGAATGAGCAGTTCTTC
CDR3aa: CASSFSGTGVLAPPNEQFF
d_gene: TRBD1
v_gene: TRBV27
j_gene: TRBJ2-1
abundance: .

CDR3nt: TGTGCCAGTAGTTTGGGAGGGGATAACAATGAGCAGTTCTTC
CDR3aa: CASSLGGDNNEQFF
d_gene: TRBD2
v_gene: TRBV19
j_gene: TRBJ2-1
abundance: .

CDR3nt: TGTGCCAGCAGCCCGGGATATAAGAATCCATATTTT
CDR3aa: CASSPGYKNPYF
d_gene: .
v_gene: TRBV7-9
j_gene: TRBJ1-3
abundance: few

CDR3nt: TGTGCCAGCAGCTTAGATGTCGTCTACGGTTACAATGAGCAGTTCTTC
CDR3aa: CASSLDVVYGYNEQFF
d_gene: .
v_gene: TRBV7-8
j_gene: TRBJ2-1
abundance: .

CDR3nt: TGTGCCTCGACTCGGGGGGATGGCTACACCTTC
CDR3aa: CASTRGDGYTF
d_gene: .
v_gene: TRBV30
j_gene: TRBJ1-2
abundance: .

CDR3nt: TGTGCCAGCAGCTTATTCGGGGCCAGGGGGCGCGGCTATGGCTACACCTTC
CDR3aa: CASSLFGARGRGYGYTF
d_gene: TRBD1
v_gene: TRBV7-9
j_gene: TRBJ1-2
abundance: .

CDR3nt: TGTGCCAGCAGCTTAGAAGGAGGGACCTACGAGCAGTACTTC
CDR3aa: CASSLEGGTYEQYF
d_gene: .
v_gene: TRBV13
j_gene: TRBJ2-7
abundance: .

CDR3nt: TGTGCCAGCAGCACTAGCGGCTACGAGCAGTACTTC
CDR3aa: CASSTSGYEQYF
d_gene: TRBD2
v_gene: TRBV6-5
j_gene: TRBJ2-7
abundance: .

CDR3nt: TGTGCCAGCAGTGAAGAGTACAGGGGGAGCTCCTACGAGCAGTACTTC
CDR3aa: CASSEEYRGSSYEQYF
d_gene: TRBD1
v_gene: TRBV6-1
j_gene: TRBJ2-7
abundance: .

CDR3nt: TGTGCCAGCAGCGTAGTGGAGAATTCACCCCTCCACTTT
CDR3aa: CASSVVENSPLHF
d_gene: .
v_gene: TRBV9
j_gene: TRBJ1-6
abundance: .

CDR3nt: TGTGCCAGCAGTTTTAACAGGGAGAACACCGGGGAGCTGTTTTTT
CDR3aa: CASSFNRENTGELFF
d_gene: .
v_gene: TRBV6-6
j_gene: TRBJ2-2
abundance: .

CDR3nt: TGTGCCAGCAGCAAAGGGTCCAAAGGGTGTAGCAATCAGCCCCAGCATTTT
CDR3aa: CASSKGSKGCSNQPQHF
d_gene: .
v_gene: TRBV21-1
j_gene: TRBJ1-5
abundance: .

CDR3nt: TGTGCCAGTAGTATAGATCCTCTCTTGGAAGGTGGCTACACCTTC
CDR3aa: CASSIDPLLEGGYTF
d_gene: .
v_gene: TRBV19
j_gene: TRBJ1-2
abundance: .

CDR3nt: TGCGCCAGCAGCCCCAGGGGGGCCCCTAGCACAGATACGCAGTATTTT
CDR3aa: CASSPRGAPSTDTQYF
d_gene: .
v_gene: TRBV5-1
j_gene: TRBJ2-3
abundance: .

CDR3nt: TGTGCCAGCAGTGAAGAGGCAGGGATCGACTACGAGCAGTACTTC
CDR3aa: CASSEEAGIDYEQYF
d_gene: .
v_gene: TRBV25-1
j_gene: TRBJ2-7
abundance: .

CDR3nt: TGCAGCGTTGATTCCTGGGACACGGATGAGCAGTTCTTC
CDR3aa: CSVDSWDTDEQFF
d_gene: .
v_gene: TRBV29-1
j_gene: TRBJ2-1
abundance: .

CDR3nt: TGTGCCAGCAGCTTGGCTTCGGGGACAGGGATCCACGAGCAGTACTTC
CDR3aa: CASSLASGTGIHEQYF
d_gene: TRBD1
v_gene: TRBV5-4
j_gene: TRBJ2-7
abundance: .

CDR3nt: TGTGCCAGCAGTTTTGGGATAGCGGGAGGTGGTCAAGAGACCCAGTACTTC
CDR3aa: CASSFGIAGGGQETQYF
d_gene: TRBD2
v_gene: TRBV27
j_gene: TRBJ2-5
abundance: .

CDR3nt: TGCAGCGTCCCCGGGGCGGGAGTAGAGACCCAGTACTTC
CDR3aa: CSVPGAGVETQYF
d_gene: TRBD2
v_gene: TRBV29-1
j_gene: TRBJ2-5
abundance: .